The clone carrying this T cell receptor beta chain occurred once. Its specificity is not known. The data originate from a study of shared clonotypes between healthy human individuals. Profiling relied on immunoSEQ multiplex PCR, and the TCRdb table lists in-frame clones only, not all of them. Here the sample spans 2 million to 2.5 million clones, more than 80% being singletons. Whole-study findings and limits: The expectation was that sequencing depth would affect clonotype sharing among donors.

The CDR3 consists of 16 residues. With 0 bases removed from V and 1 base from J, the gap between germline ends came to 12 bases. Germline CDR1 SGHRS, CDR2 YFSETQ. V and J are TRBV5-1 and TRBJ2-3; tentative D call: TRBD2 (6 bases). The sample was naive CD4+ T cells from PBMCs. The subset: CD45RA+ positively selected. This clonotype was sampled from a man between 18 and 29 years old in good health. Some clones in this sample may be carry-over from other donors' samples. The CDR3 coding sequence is TGCGCCAGCAGCTTGGAGTTCGGAGGGGGCACAGATACGCAGTATTTT. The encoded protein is CASSLEFGGGTDTQYF.